The TCR beta chain described here comes from a study of T cell responses to AZD1222 COVID-19 vaccine. Sequenced by immunoSEQ multiplex PCR; TCRdb stores in-frame clones only, minus some. Of 100,000 to 150,000 clones listed, about nine tenths are singletons. The sample here was peripheral blood, taken 28 days after the second AZD1222 dose. The TCR originated in an adult who received the AZD1222 COVID-19 vaccine.

The CDR3: CASRGQGAYYEQYF. The CDR3 DNA follows: TGTGCCAGTAGGGGACAGGGGGCGTACTACGAGCAGTACTTC. The chain links TRBV19 to TRBJ2-7; 12 positions match TRBD1. The CDR3 length is 14 residues. Germline lookup yields CDR1 LNHDA and CDR2 SQIVND (reference sequence). The V gene end was trimmed by 6 bases and the J gene end by 3 bases; junction bases not matched to a gene: 3.